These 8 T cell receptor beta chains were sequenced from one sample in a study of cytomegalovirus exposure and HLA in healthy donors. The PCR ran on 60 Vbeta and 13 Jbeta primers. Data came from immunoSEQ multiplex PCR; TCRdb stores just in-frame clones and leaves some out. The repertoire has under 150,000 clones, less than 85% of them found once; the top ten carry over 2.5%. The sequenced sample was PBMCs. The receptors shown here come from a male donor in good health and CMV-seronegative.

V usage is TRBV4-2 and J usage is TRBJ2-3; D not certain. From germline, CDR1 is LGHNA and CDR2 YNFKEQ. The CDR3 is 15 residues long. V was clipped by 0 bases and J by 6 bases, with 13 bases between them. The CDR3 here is CASSQESPSRDTQYF. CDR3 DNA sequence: TGTGCCAGCAGCCAAGAGTCACCATCCCGGGATACGCAGTATTTT.

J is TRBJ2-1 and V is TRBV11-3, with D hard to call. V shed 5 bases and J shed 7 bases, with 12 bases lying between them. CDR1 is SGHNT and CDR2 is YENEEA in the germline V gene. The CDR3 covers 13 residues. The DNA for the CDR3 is TGTGCCAGCAGCCGTAAGTCCGGGAATGAGCAGTTCTTC. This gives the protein CASSRKSGNEQFF.

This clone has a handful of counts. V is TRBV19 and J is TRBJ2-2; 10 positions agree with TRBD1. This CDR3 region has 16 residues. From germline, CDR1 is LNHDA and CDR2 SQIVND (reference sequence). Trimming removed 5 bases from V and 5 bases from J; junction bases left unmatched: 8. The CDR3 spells CASSPPDRGSTGELFF. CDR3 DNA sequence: TGTGCCAGTAGTCCCCCGGACAGGGGGTCTACCGGGGAGCTGTTTTTT.

The CDR3, as DNA: TGTGCCAGCAGTTACGAGCCGGCAGGCCATGGCTACACCTTC. Residues: CASSYEPAGHGYTF. The chain joins TRBV6-5 to TRBJ1-2; D unresolved. The V gene's germline CDR1 is MNHEY and CDR2 SVGAGI. Trimming stripped 2 bases from V and 6 bases from J, with 13 bases between. The CDR3 covers 14 residues.

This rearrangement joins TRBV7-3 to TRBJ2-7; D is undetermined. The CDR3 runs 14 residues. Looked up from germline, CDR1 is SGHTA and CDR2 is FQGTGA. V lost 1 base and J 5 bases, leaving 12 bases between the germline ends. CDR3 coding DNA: TGTGCCAGCAGCTTAAGCAGGTTCGCAAACGAGCAGTACTTC. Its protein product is CASSLSRFANEQYF. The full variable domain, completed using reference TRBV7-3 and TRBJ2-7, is GAGVSQTPSNKVTEKGKYVELRCDPISGHTALYWYRQSLGQGPEFLIYFQGTGAADDSGLPNDRFFAVRPEGSVSTLKIQRTERGDSAVYLCASSLSRFANEQYFGPGTRLTVT.

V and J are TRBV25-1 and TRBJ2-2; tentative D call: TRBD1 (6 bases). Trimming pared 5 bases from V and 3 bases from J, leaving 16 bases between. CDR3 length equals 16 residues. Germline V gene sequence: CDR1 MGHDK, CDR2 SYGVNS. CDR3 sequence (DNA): TGTGCCAGCAGTCTCCACAGGGACACCCACACCGGGGAGCTGTTTTTT. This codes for CASSLHRDTHTGELFF.

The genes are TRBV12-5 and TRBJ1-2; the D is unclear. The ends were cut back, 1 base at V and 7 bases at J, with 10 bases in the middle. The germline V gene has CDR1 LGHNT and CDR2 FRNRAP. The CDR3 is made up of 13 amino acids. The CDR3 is CASGLGPTSGYTF. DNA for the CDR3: TGTGCTAGTGGTTTGGGGCCGACATCTGGCTACACCTTC.

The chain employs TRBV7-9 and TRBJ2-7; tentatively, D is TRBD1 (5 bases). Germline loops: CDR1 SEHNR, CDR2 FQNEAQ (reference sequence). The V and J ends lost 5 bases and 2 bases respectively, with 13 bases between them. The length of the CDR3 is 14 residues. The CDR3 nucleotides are TGTGCCAGCAGCCGACAGAACACTCCCTACGAGCAGTACTTC. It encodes CASSRQNTPYEQYF. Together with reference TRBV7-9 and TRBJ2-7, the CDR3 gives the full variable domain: DTGVSQNPRHKITKRGQNVTFRCDPISEHNRLYWYRQTLGQGPEFLTYFQNEAQLEKSRLLSDRFSAERPKGSFSTLEIQRTEQGDSAMYLCASSRQNTPYEQYFGPGTRLTVT.